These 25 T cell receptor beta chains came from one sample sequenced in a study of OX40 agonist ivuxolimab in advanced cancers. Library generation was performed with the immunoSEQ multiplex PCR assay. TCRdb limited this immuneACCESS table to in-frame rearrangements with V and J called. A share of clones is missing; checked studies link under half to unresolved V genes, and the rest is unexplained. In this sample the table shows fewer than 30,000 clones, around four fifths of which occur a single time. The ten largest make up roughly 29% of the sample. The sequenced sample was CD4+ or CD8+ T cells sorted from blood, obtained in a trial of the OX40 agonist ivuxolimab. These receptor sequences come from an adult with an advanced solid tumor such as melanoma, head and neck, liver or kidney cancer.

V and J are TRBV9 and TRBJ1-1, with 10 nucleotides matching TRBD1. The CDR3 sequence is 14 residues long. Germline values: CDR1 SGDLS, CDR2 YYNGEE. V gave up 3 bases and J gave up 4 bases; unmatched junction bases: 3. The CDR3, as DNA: TGTGCCAGCAGCGGGGGACAGGGGACCACTGAAGCTTTCTTT. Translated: CASSGGQGTTEAFF. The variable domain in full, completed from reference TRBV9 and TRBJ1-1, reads DSGVTQTPKHLITATGQRVTLRCSPRSGDLSVYWYQQSLDQGLQFLIQYYNGEERAKGNILERFSAQQFPDLHSELNLSSLELGDSALYFCASSGGQGTTEAFFGQGTRLTVV.

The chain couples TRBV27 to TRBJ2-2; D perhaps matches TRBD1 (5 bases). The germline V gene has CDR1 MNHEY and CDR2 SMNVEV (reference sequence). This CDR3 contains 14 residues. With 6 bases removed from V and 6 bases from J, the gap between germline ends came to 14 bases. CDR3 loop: CASSPRWGAGELFF. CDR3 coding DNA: TGTGCCAGCAGCCCCCGGTGGGGCGCCGGGGAGCTGTTTTTT.

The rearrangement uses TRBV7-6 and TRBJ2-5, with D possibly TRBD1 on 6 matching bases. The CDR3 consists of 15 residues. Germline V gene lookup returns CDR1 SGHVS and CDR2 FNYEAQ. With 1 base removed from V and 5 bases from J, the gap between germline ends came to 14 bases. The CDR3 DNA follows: TGTGCCAGCAGCTTAGATATTGGGGGCGGGGAGACCCAGTACTTC. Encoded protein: CASSLDIGGGETQYF.

This CDR3 reads CASSIGTGEYRPYEQYF. DNA for the CDR3: TGTGCCAGCAGCATCGGGACAGGGGAGTATCGCCCCTACGAGCAGTACTTC. The chain employs TRBV5-6 and TRBJ2-7, with TRBD1 matching over 10 bases. The V and J ends lost 4 bases and 2 bases, in that order; junction bases with no gene match: 12. Germline CDR1 is SGHDT and CDR2 is YYEEEE. The CDR3 is 17 amino acids. Full variable domain (missing parts from reference TRBV5-6 and TRBJ2-7): DAGVTQSPTHLIKTRGQQVTLRCSPKSGHDTVSWYQQALGQGPQFIFQYYEEEERQRGNFPDRFSGHQFPNYSSELNVNALLLGDSALYLCASSIGTGEYRPYEQYFGPGTRLTVT.

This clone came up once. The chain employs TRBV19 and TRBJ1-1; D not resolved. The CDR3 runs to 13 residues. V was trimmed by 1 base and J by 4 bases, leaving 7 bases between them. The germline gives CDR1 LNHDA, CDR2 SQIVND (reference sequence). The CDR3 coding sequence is TGTGCCAGTAGTATAGGGCCAGTCACTGAAGCTTTCTTT. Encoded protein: CASSIGPVTEAFF.

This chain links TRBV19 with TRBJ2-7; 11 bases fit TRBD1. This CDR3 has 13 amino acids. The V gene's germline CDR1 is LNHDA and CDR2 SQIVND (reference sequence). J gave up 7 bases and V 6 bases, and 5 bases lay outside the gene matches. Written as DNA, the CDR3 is TGTGCCAGTAGCGTGGGACAGGGGGGGGAGCAGTACTTC. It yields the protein CASSVGQGGEQYF. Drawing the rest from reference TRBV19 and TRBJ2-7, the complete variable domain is DGGITQSPKYLFRKEGQNVTLSCEQNLNHDAMYWYRQDPGQGLRLIYYSQIVNDFQKGDIAEGYSVSREKKESFPLTVTSAQKNPTAFYLCASSVGQGGEQYFGPGTRLTVT.

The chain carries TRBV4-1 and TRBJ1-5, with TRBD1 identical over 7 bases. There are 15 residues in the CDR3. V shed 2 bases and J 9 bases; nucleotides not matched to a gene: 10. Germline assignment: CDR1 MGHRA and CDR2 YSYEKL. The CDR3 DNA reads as TGCGCCAGCAGCCAAAGTCCGGACAGGCCATGGCCCCAGCATTTT. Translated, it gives CASSQSPDRPWPQHF.

The CDR3 sequence is CASRSGAGLEAFF. The CDR3, as DNA: TGTGCCAGCAGGTCAGGGGCGGGACTAGAAGCTTTCTTT. This chain joins TRBV7-6 and TRBJ1-1; maybe TRBD1 (6 bases). V lost 6 bases and J lost 8, with 16 bases in between. Germline CDR1 reads SGHVS; CDR2 reads FNYEAQ. This CDR3 is 13 amino acids long.

CDR3 in DNA: TGTGCCAGCAGCCCCCCGAATCACGAGCAGTACTTC. It is translated as CASSPPNHEQYF. V is TRBV7-9 and J is TRBJ2-7; no clear D. The CDR3 length is 12 residues. The germline CDR1 and CDR2 sequences are SEHNR and FQNEAQ (reference sequence). V lost 5 bases and J 5 bases, leaving 10 bases between the germline ends.

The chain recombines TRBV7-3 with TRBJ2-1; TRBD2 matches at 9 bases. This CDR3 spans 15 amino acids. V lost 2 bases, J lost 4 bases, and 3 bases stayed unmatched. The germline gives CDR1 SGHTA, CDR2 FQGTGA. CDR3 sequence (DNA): TGTGCCAGCAGCTTAGCGGGAGGGCGATACAATGAGCAGTTCTTC. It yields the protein CASSLAGGRYNEQFF.

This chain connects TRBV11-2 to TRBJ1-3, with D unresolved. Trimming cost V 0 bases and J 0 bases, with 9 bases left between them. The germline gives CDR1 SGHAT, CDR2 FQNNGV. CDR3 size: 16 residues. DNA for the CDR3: TGTGCCAGCAGCTTAGATCTTAGAGCCTCTGGAAACACCATATATTTT. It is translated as CASSLDLRASGNTIYF.

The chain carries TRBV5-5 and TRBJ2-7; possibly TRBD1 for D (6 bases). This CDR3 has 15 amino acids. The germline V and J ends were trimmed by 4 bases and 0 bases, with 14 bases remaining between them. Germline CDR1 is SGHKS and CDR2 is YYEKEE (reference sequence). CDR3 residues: CASSSNRAHSYEQYF. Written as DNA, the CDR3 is TGTGCCAGCAGCAGCAACAGGGCCCACTCCTACGAGCAGTACTTC.

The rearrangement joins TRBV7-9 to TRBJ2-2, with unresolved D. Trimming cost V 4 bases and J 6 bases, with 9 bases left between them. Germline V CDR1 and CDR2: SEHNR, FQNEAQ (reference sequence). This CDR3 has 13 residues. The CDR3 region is CASSSTASGELFF. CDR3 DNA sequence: TGTGCCAGCAGCTCCACCGCCTCCGGGGAGCTGTTTTTT.

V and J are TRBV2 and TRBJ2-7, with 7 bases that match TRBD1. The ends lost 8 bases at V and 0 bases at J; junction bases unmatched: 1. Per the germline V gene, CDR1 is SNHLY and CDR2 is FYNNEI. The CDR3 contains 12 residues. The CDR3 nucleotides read TGTGCCAGCGGGGACAGCTCCTACGAGCAGTACTTC. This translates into CASGDSSYEQYF.

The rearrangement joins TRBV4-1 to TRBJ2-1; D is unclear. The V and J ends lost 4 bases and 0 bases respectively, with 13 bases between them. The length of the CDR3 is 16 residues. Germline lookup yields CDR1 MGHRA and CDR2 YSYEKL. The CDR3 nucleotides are TGCGCCAGCAGCCCCCTTGGGCTGAGCTCCTACAATGAGCAGTTCTTC. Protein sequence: CASSPLGLSSYNEQFF.

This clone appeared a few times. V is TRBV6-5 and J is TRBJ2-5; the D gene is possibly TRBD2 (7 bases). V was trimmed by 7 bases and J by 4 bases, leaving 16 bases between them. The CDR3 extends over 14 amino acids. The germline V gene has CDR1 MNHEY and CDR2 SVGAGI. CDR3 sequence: CASTASGGAETQYF. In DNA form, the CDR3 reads TGTGCCAGCACCGCGTCGGGGGGCGCAGAGACCCAGTACTTC.

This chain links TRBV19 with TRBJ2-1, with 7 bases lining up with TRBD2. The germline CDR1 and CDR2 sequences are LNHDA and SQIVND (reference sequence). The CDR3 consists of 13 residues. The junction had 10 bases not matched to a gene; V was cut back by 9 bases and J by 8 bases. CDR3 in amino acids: CASRTRGLHEQFF. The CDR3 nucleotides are TGTGCCAGCCGGACTAGAGGCCTCCATGAGCAGTTCTTC.

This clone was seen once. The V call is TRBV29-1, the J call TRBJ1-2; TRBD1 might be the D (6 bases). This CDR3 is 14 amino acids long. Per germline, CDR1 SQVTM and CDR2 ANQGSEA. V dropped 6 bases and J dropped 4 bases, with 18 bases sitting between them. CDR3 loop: CSVSTGGAGYGYTF. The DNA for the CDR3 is TGCAGCGTCTCCACGGGGGGCGCCGGCTATGGCTACACCTTC.

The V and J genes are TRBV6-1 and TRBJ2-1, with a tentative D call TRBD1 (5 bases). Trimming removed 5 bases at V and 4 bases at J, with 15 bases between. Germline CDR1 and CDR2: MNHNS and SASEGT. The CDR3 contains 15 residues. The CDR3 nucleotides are TGTGCCAGCAGTCGCGACAGAGGTGGTTACAATGAGCAGTTCTTC. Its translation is CASSRDRGGYNEQFF.

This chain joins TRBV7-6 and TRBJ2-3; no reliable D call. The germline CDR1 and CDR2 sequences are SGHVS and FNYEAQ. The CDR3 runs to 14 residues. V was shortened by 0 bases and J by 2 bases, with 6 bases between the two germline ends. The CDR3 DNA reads TGTGCCAGCAGCTTAGCTGGCTCCACAGATACGCAGTATTTT. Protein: CASSLAGSTDTQYF.

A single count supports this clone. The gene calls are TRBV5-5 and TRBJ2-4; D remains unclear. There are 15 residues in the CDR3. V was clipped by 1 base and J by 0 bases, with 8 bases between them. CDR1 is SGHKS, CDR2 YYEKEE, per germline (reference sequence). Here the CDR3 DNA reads TGTGCCAGCAGCTTGTATGGGCTAGCCAAAAACATTCAGTACTTC. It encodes CASSLYGLAKNIQYF.

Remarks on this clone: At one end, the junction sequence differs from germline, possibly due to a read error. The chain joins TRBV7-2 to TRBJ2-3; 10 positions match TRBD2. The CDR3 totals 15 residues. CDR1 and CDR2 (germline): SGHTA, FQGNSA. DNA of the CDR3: TGTGCCAGCAGCCTAGCGGGGGCCGTCACAGATACGCAGTATTTT. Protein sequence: CASSLAGAVTDTQYF. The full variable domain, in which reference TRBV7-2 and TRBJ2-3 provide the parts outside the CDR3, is GAGVSQSPSNKVTEKGKDVELRCDPISGHTALYWYRQSLGQGLEFLIYFQGNSAPDKSGLPSDRFSAERTGGSVSTLTIQRTQQEDSAVYLCASSLAGAVTDTQYFGPGTRLTVL.

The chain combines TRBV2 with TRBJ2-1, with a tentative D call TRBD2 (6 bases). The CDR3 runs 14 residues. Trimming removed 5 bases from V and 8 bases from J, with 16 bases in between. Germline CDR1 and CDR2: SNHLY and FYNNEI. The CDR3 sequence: CASSTRRGEDEQFF. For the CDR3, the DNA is TGTGCCAGCAGTACTAGGAGGGGAGAGGATGAGCAGTTCTTC.

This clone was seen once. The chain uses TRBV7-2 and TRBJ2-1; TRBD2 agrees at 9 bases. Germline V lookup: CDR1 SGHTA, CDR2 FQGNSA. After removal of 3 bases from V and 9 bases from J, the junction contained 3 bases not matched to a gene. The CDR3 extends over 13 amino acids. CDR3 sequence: CASSFGTSPEQFF. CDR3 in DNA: TGTGCCAGCAGCTTTGGGACTAGCCCTGAGCAGTTCTTC. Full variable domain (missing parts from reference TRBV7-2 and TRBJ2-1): GAGVSQSPSNKVTEKGKDVELRCDPISGHTALYWYRQSLGQGLEFLIYFQGNSAPDKSGLPSDRFSAERTGGSVSTLTIQRTQQEDSAVYLCASSFGTSPEQFFGPGTRLTVL.

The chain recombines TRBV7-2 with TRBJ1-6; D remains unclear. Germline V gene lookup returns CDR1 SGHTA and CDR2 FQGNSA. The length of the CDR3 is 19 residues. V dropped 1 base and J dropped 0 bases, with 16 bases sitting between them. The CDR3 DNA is TGTGCCAGCAGCTTAGGGTCGGGATTTCTCAGCTCCTATAATTCACCCCTCCACTTT. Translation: CASSLGSGFLSSYNSPLHF.